Shown below are 28 T cell receptor beta chains from a single sample sequenced in a study of cytomegalovirus exposure and HLA in healthy donors. Sequencing used immunoSEQ multiplex PCR; TCRdb keeps in-frame clones, though not all of them. Among a few hundred thousand clones, 75% to 90% were seen once, and the ten largest hold 0.65% to 0.85%. The material sequenced was PBMCs. These receptors came from a woman under 30 in good health and CMV-seronegative.

The genes are TRBV19 and TRBJ1-2, with D possibly TRBD1 on 5 matching bases. Trimming cost V 3 bases and J 14 bases, with 16 bases left between them. CDR1 is LNHDA, CDR2 SQIVND, per germline (reference sequence). CDR3 length: 12 amino acids. The CDR3 here is CASSIPGPEWTF. The CDR3 DNA reads TGTGCCAGTAGTATCCCAGGGCCGGAGTGGACCTTC. The full variable domain, its missing parts supplied by reference TRBV19 and TRBJ1-2, is DGGITQSPKYLFRKEGQNVTLSCEQNLNHDAMYWYRQDPGQGLRLIYYSQIVNDFQKGDIAEGYSVSREKKESFPLTVTSAQKNPTAFYLCASSIPGPEWTFGSGTRLTVV.

With regard to this clone: Other nucleotide sequences in the sample specify the same CDR3. V and J are TRBV2 and TRBJ1-5; D gene uncertain. The germline gives CDR1 SNHLY, CDR2 FYNNEI. V was trimmed by 3 bases and J by 0 bases, leaving 6 bases between them. The CDR3 is 14 amino acids. The CDR3, as DNA: TGTGCCAGCAGTGACGGTAATAGCAATCAGCCCCAGCATTTT. Translation gives CASSDGNSNQPQHF.

J is TRBJ2-5 and V is TRBV7-8; 9 bases fit TRBD2. Per the germline V gene, CDR1 is SGHVS and CDR2 is FQNEAQ. The V gene end was trimmed by 11 bases and the J gene end by 5 bases; junction bases not matched to a gene: 15. The CDR3 consists of 15 residues. CDR3 protein: CAATPNSGRGETQYF. The CDR3 region has the DNA TGTGCCGCCACCCCAAATAGCGGGAGAGGGGAGACCCAGTACTTC. Full variable domain (outside the CDR3, taken from reference TRBV7-8 and TRBJ2-5): GAGVSQSPRYKVAKRGQDVALRCDPISGHVSLFWYQQALGQGPEFLTYFQNEAQLDKSGLPSDRFFAERPEGSVSTLKIQRTQQEDSAVYLCAATPNSGRGETQYFGPGTRLLVL.

V and J are TRBV30 and TRBJ1-5, with 10 bases fitting TRBD1. This CDR3 is built from 17 residues. Trimming took 3 bases from V and 3 from J; bases not matched to a gene: 11. Germline V gene data show CDR1 as GTSNPN and CDR2 as SVGIG (reference sequence). The CDR3 sequence: CAWRHTTGTGDNQPQHF. The CDR3 coding sequence is TGTGCCTGGAGACACACCACAGGGACAGGGGACAATCAGCCCCAGCATTTT.

The chain employs TRBV15 and TRBJ2-1; 10 bases are a match to TRBD1. The V and J ends lost 8 bases and 5 bases, in that order; junction bases with no gene match: 6. This CDR3 comprises 14 residues. CDR1 LNHNV and CDR2 YYDKDF come from the germline V gene (reference sequence). The CDR3 is CATGGQGDHNEQFF. Here the CDR3 DNA reads TGTGCCACCGGAGGACAGGGGGACCACAATGAGCAGTTCTTC.

The V gene is TRBV5-6, the J gene TRBJ2-2; 9 bases fit TRBD2. The V segment lost 4 bases and the J segment 1 base; nucleotides outside the gene matches: 8. The CDR3 sequence is 17 residues long. The V gene's germline CDR1 is SGHDT and CDR2 YYEEEE. CDR3: CASSRIAGDMNTGELFF. CDR3 bases: TGTGCCAGCAGCCGTATAGCGGGAGACATGAACACCGGGGAGCTGTTTTTT.

The CDR3 loop reads CASSLLDSLEAFF. The CDR3 DNA reads as TGTGCCAGCAGCTTACTCGATAGCCTTGAAGCTTTCTTT. The chain combines TRBV7-2 with TRBJ1-1, with D uncertain. V lost 2 bases to trimming and J lost 7 bases, with 11 bases between them. The germline gives CDR1 SGHTA, CDR2 FQGNSA. The CDR3 is 13 residues long.

V usage is TRBV28 and J usage is TRBJ2-2; 7 nucleotides align to TRBD2. Germline lookup yields CDR1 MDHEN and CDR2 SYDVKM. This CDR3 has 17 amino acids. V was clipped by 5 bases and J by 1 base; unmatched bases: 10. CDR3: CASSPDGGTGNTGELFF. DNA of the CDR3: TGTGCCAGCAGTCCTGACGGGGGGACGGGGAACACCGGGGAGCTGTTTTTT.

V gene TRBV7-2 combines with J gene TRBJ1-1; D is undetermined. The V and J ends lost 5 bases and 3 bases respectively, with 10 bases between them. The CDR3 length is 13 residues. Per the germline V gene, CDR1 is SGHTA and CDR2 is FQGNSA. The CDR3 sequence is CASSKGADTEAFF. In nucleotides, the CDR3 is TGTGCCAGCAGCAAAGGAGCGGACACTGAAGCTTTCTTT.

The chain has TRBV5-1 and TRBJ1-1; 10 bases are shared with TRBD1. The ends lost 4 bases at V and 6 bases at J; junction bases unmatched: 6. Germline V gene sequence: CDR1 SGHRS, CDR2 YFSETQ. The CDR3 is 14 residues long. In DNA, the CDR3 is TGCGCCAGCAGCCACGGGACAGGGGTGGCTGAAGCTTTCTTT. Its protein product is CASSHGTGVAEAFF.

The V and J genes are TRBV10-3 and TRBJ2-1; 10 bases agree with TRBD2. The CDR3 totals 14 residues. The junction had 7 bases not matched to a gene; V was cut back by 8 bases and J by 6 bases. Germline values: CDR1 ENHRY, CDR2 SYGVKD. DNA for the CDR3: TGTGCCATCGGGGGGACTAGCGTAACCAATGAGCAGTTCTTC. It codes for CAIGGTSVTNEQFF.

This chain links TRBV7-3 with TRBJ2-7, with D possibly matching TRBD2 (5 bases). This CDR3 has 13 amino acids. Germline CDR1 is SGHTA and CDR2 is FQGTGA. Trimming shortened V by 6 bases and J by 6 bases, and 15 bases separated the two germline ends. CDR3 bases: TGTGCCAGCAGTATGGAGAGGGATACCGAGCAGTACTTC. Its translation is CASSMERDTEQYF.

This clone was recorded a few times. V is TRBV7-3 and J is TRBJ2-1; possibly TRBD2 for D (5 bases). CDR3 size: 14 residues. The V and J ends lost 5 bases and 9 bases respectively, with 17 bases between them. Germline CDR1 reads SGHTA; CDR2 reads FQGTGA. CDR3 amino acids: CASSSSEAVAEQFF. CDR3 coding DNA: TGTGCCAGCAGCAGCTCGGAAGCGGTGGCTGAGCAGTTCTTC.

The CDR3 DNA reads TGTGCCAGCAGCTCTAGCGGGACTATTTTGTCCTACGAGCAGTACTTC. Encoded protein: CASSSSGTILSYEQYF. The chain couples TRBV27 to TRBJ2-7; 9 nucleotides match TRBD2. Germline V lookup: CDR1 MNHEY, CDR2 SMNVEV (reference sequence). There are 16 residues in the CDR3. After removal of 6 bases from V and 1 base from J, the junction contained 10 bases not matched to a gene.

This chain joins TRBV28 and TRBJ2-1; 7 bases fit TRBD2. CDR1 is MDHEN, CDR2 SYDVKM, per germline. J lost 5 bases, V lost 10 bases, and 11 bases had no gene match. This CDR3 is built from 14 residues. This chain's CDR3 is CATQTGGGNNEQFF. CDR3 DNA sequence: TGTGCCACCCAAACCGGCGGGGGTAACAATGAGCAGTTCTTC.

The chain carries TRBV6-5 and TRBJ1-4; 8 positions agree with TRBD1. Germline-derived CDR1 and CDR2 are MNHEY and SVGAGI. The CDR3 sequence is 14 residues long. The V gene end was trimmed by 6 bases and the J gene end by 7 bases; junction bases not matched to a gene: 7. CDR3 coding DNA: TGTGCCAGCAGGGACGGACAGGGTGGTGAAAAACTGTTTTTT. Translating gives CASRDGQGGEKLFF.

This clone was seen a single time. This chain links TRBV10-3 with TRBJ2-1; TRBD2 matches 13 bases. Germline-derived CDR1 and CDR2 are ENHRY and SYGVKD. The length of the CDR3 is 16 residues. V dropped 2 bases and J dropped 6; count of bases not matched to a gene: 4. DNA for the CDR3: TGTGCCATCAGTGAGCTCGGGACTAGCGGGATCAATGAGCAGTTCTTC. Translated: CAISELGTSGINEQFF.

The chain employs TRBV9 and TRBJ2-1; 11 bases line up with TRBD2. The CDR3 length is 15 residues. The germline gives CDR1 SGDLS, CDR2 YYNGEE. Trimming removed 6 bases from V and 7 bases from J; junction bases left unmatched: 9. The CDR3 nucleotides are TGTGCCAGCACCGAGACGGGACTAGCGGAAAATGAGCAGTTCTTC. Translating gives CASTETGLAENEQFF.

The chain carries TRBV6-1 and TRBJ2-7, with 9 bases aligning to TRBD2. Trimming took 1 base from V and 3 from J; bases not matched to a gene: 7. Germline V gene data show CDR1 as MNHNS and CDR2 as SASEGT. CDR3 length: 16 amino acids. CDR3 sequence: CASSEGTASGIYEQYF. The CDR3 DNA is TGTGCCAGCAGTGAAGGGACCGCTAGCGGGATCTACGAGCAGTACTTC.

V gene TRBV28 combines with J gene TRBJ2-7; D might be TRBD1 (6 bases). The germline gives CDR1 MDHEN, CDR2 SYDVKM. CDR3 length: 15 amino acids. Trimming left V 5 bases short and J 8 bases short, with 22 bases between. DNA of the CDR3: TGTGCCAGCAGTCCACCGGGACAAGGCCCGGGCCAGCAGTACTTC. Its translation is CASSPPGQGPGQQYF.

This clone is classed as medium-sized. J is TRBJ2-7 and V is TRBV10-3, with TRBD2 identical over 8 bases. This CDR3 region has 16 residues. V was pared by 6 bases and J by 2 bases, with 12 bases of the junction left unmatched. CDR1 and CDR2 from the germline V gene are ENHRY and SYGVKD. The CDR3 DNA sequence: TGTGCCATCAGCGGGGAGGAGGGGACTAGTGCCTACGAGCAGTACTTC. As protein: CAISGEEGTSAYEQYF.

This rearrangement joins TRBV10-2 to TRBJ2-3; TRBD1 agrees at 7 bases. Germline V gene data show CDR1 as WSHSY and CDR2 as SAAADI. The J segment lost 1 base and the V segment lost 4 bases, leaving 14 bases of the junction unmatched. This CDR3 contains 18 residues. Here the CDR3 DNA reads TGCGCCAGCAGTGCCTTACCCGGGACAGTTTTCGGCACAGATACGCAGTATTTT. It is translated as CASSALPGTVFGTDTQYF.

V gene TRBV9 combines with J gene TRBJ1-1; D unresolved. The CDR3 runs to 14 residues. V was clipped by 3 bases and J by 1 base, with 10 bases between them. Germline V gene data show CDR1 as SGDLS and CDR2 as YYNGEE. This chain's CDR3 is CASSAVTPNTEAFF. In DNA, the CDR3 is TGTGCCAGCAGCGCAGTAACACCGAACACTGAAGCTTTCTTT.

The chain employs TRBV5-1 and TRBJ2-3; 9 nucleotides agree with TRBD2. Per the germline V gene, CDR1 is SGHRS and CDR2 is YFSETQ. Trimming removed 4 bases from V and 5 bases from J; junction bases left unmatched: 14. CDR3 length equals 17 residues. CDR3: CASSPNGAGGKQDTQYF. The CDR3 DNA sequence: TGCGCCAGCAGCCCAAACGGGGCGGGAGGGAAACAAGATACGCAGTATTTT.

This chain links TRBV19 with TRBJ1-2; 7 nucleotides align to TRBD1. V trimming: 5 bases; J trimming: 5 bases; junction bases outside the gene matches: 11. The CDR3 consists of 15 residues. Germline V gene sequence: CDR1 LNHDA, CDR2 SQIVND (reference sequence). The CDR3 protein is CASSPRDRPLYGYTF. CDR3 sequence (DNA): TGTGCCAGTAGTCCACGGGACAGACCCCTATATGGCTACACCTTC.

In its sample, this clone was seen a few times. This chain links TRBV9 with TRBJ1-5; maybe TRBD1 (6 bases). V was cut by 3 bases and J by 3 bases, with 7 bases left in between. This CDR3 region has 13 residues. Germline V gene data show CDR1 as SGDLS and CDR2 as YYNGEE. For the CDR3, the DNA is TGTGCCAGCAGCGGGGACATCAATCAGCCCCAGCATTTT. As protein: CASSGDINQPQHF. Using reference TRBV9 and TRBJ1-5 for the parts outside the CDR3, the full variable domain is DSGVTQTPKHLITATGQRVTLRCSPRSGDLSVYWYQQSLDQGLQFLIQYYNGEERAKGNILERFSAQQFPDLHSELNLSSLELGDSALYFCASSGDINQPQHFGDGTRLSIL.

On this clone: The sample contains more than one DNA sequence encoding this CDR3. This sequence joins TRBV2 and TRBJ2-6; D is unresolved. The germline gives CDR1 SNHLY, CDR2 FYNNEI. Trimming cost V 3 bases and J 1 base, with 4 bases left between them. The CDR3 sequence is 14 residues long. CDR3 region: CASSDSSGANVLTF. In DNA form, the CDR3 reads TGTGCCAGCAGTGATAGTTCTGGGGCCAACGTCCTGACTTTC.

V is TRBV27 and J is TRBJ2-3; TRBD2 matches 9 bases. The V segment lost 1 base and the J segment 5 bases; nucleotides outside the gene matches: 7. Germline CDR1 is MNHEY and CDR2 is SMNVEV (reference sequence). The CDR3 sequence is 16 residues long. The CDR3 nucleotides read TGTGCCAGCAGTTTATACGGCGGGAGGGTGGGAGATACGCAGTATTTT. It encodes CASSLYGGRVGDTQYF.